This T cell receptor (beta chain) was captured in a study of response to subunit inactivated influenza vaccine. Study observations and caveats: Researchers suggested that each seasonal influenza vaccination recruits few new T cells.

Each CDR3 protein is one row after TCRdb ran MiXCR on the RT-PCR reads. The sample holds 400,000 to 550,000 distinct CDR3 sequences, 25% seen once. This CDR3 spans 11 amino acids. The germline V gene encodes CDR1 ENHRY and CDR2 SYGVKD. Trimming removed 2 bases at V and 5 bases at J, with 4 bases between. Note on this clonotype: Its specificity is not known.

This TCR came from a man in his fifties or sixties who received an inactivated influenza vaccine. V is TRBV10-3 and J is TRBJ2-7, with D hard to call. Sequences were derived from CD4+ T cells sorted from PBMCs, sampled more than 4 days after vaccination. The CDR3 spells CAISEGDEQYF. As DNA, the CDR3 is TGTGCCATCAGTGAGGGTGACGAGCAGTACTTC.